The 5 T cell receptor beta chains reported below all come from one sample, sequenced in a study of CD8 T cells in ankylosing spondylitis. Study-wide results and limits: The study identified a TCR beta motif of several highly homologous variants that appeared characteristic of ankylosing spondylitis blood.

TCRdb passed the 5' RACE reads through MiXCR, listing each CDR3 protein once. The sample carries 200,000 to 250,000 distinct CDR3 sequences, about 7% recorded once. For these TCRs, the target antigens are not known. Sequenced sample: blood, either unsorted or a sorted T cell fraction (not recorded which). The receptor set was obtained from a male donor with ankylosing spondylitis.

This clonotype has ten or more counts. The V call is TRBV27, the J call TRBJ1-2, with 11 nucleotides matching TRBD1. This CDR3 comprises 16 residues. The V gene's germline CDR1 is MNHEY and CDR2 SMNVEV (reference sequence). V lost 5 bases and J lost 6; bases outside the gene matches: 11. For the CDR3, the DNA is TGTGCCAGCAGTCTAACTTGGACAGGGGGCTATGATGGCTACACCTTC. It yields the protein CASSLTWTGGYDGYTF.

This clonotype came up many times. CDR3 sequence: CASSPAKNIQYF. CDR3 DNA sequence: TGTGCCAGCAGCCCAGCCAAAAACATTCAGTACTTC. The chain is built from TRBV27 and TRBJ2-4, with D hard to call. Germline CDR1 is MNHEY and CDR2 is SMNVEV (reference sequence). The CDR3 is 12 amino acids. Trimming pared 6 bases from V and 0 bases from J, leaving 3 bases between.

There are many counts of this clonotype. The chain links TRBV9 to TRBJ1-2; no definite D call. CDR3 length equals 8 residues. V dropped 4 bases and J dropped 12 bases, with 4 bases sitting between them. The germline gives CDR1 SGDLS, CDR2 YYNGEE. CDR3 amino acids: CASSPNTF. CDR3 coding DNA: TGTGCCAGCAGCCCGAACACCTTC.

The chain combines TRBV20-1 with TRBJ2-2; tentative D call: TRBD2 (6 bases). The germline V and J ends were trimmed by 5 bases and 3 bases, with 13 bases remaining between them. Germline values: CDR1 DFQATT, CDR2 SNEGSKA (reference sequence). CDR3 length equals 14 residues. The CDR3 DNA reads as TGCAGTGCTGCCGACCGGGAGTACACCGGGGAGCTGTTTTTT. This encodes CSAADREYTGELFF.

The sample holds many counts of this clonotype. The chain joins TRBV6-6 to TRBJ1-1, with D possibly matching TRBD1 (6 bases). This CDR3 contains 13 residues. V lost 7 bases and J 7 bases, leaving 16 bases between the germline ends. The germline V gene encodes CDR1 MNHNY and CDR2 SVGAGI (reference sequence). The CDR3: CASTEAGVIEAFF. The CDR3 DNA follows: TGTGCCAGCACCGAGGCAGGGGTCATTGAAGCTTTCTTT.